This is a list of T cell receptor beta chains from one sample in a study of blood T cells in healthy people across ages. TCRdb re-called the 5' RACE reads with MiXCR, one entry per CDR3 protein. This table has 760,000 or so distinct CDR3 sequences, about 25% appearing once. The same specimen was also included in a second study, on T cells of mothers and their children.

The sequenced sample consisted of blood. These receptor sequences come from a boy younger than 18 in good health. CDR3s include the opening cysteine and the closing phenylalanine or tryptophan. A D gene is named only where the DNA matches it firmly. Clone size appears in some rows only: once, few, many, or a class for an expanded clone.

D | size | J | V | CDR3 | DNA
TRBD1 | NA | TRBJ1-6 | TRBV11-2 | CASSLDRGYNSPLHF | TGTGCCAGCAGCTTAGACAGGGGGTATAATTCACCCCTCCACTTT
NA | few | TRBJ2-7 | TRBV4-3 | CASSQFYLEEQYF | TGCGCCAGCAGCCAATTCTATCTGGAAGAGCAGTACTTC
TRBD2 | few | TRBJ2-4 | TRBV3-1 | CASSQETGLAGAKNIQYF | TGTGCCAGCAGCCAAGAGACGGGACTAGCGGGAGCCAAAAACATTCAGTACTTC
NA | few | TRBJ1-1 | TRBV12-3/TRBV12-4 | CASSFAQTLNTEAFF | TGTGCCAGCAGTTTTGCGCAGACGTTGAACACTGAAGCTTTCTTT
NA | NA | TRBJ1-4 | TRBV7-9 | CASSLREMTNEKLFF | TGTGCCAGCAGCCTCCGGGAGATGACTAATGAAAAACTGTTTTTT
TRBD2 | NA | TRBJ2-2 | TRBV12-3/TRBV12-4 | CASSPWEGTNTGELFF | TGTGCCAGCAGTCCTTGGGAGGGAACGAACACCGGGGAGCTGTTTTTT
TRBD1 | few | TRBJ2-7 | TRBV7-6 | CASSPGGQEPYEQYF | TGTGCCAGCAGCCCAGGGGGACAGGAACCCTACGAGCAGTACTTC
NA | many | TRBJ2-7 | TRBV5-1 | CASSLGQIYEQYF | TGCGCCAGCAGCTTGGGACAGATCTACGAGCAGTACTTC
TRBD1 | NA | TRBJ2-7 | TRBV12-3/TRBV12-4 | CASSFPYRTGGYEQYF | TGTGCCAGCAGTTTCCCATATCGGACAGGGGGCTACGAGCAGTACTTC
TRBD2 | NA | TRBJ2-7 | TRBV28 | CASSLLVTETSGYEQYF | TGTGCCAGCAGTCTTTTAGTTACGGAGACTAGCGGGTACGAGCAGTACTTC
TRBD2 | NA | TRBJ2-1 | TRBV6-5 | CASGTSAAYNEQFF | TGTGCCAGCGGAACTAGCGCGGCCTACAATGAGCAGTTCTTC
NA | NA | TRBJ1-5 | TRBV10-3 | CAISESRDHPQHF | TGTGCCATCAGTGAGTCCCGGGATCATCCCCAGCATTTT
NA | NA | TRBJ1-2 | TRBV29-1 | CSVSVARGNGYTF | TGCAGCGTATCCGTGGCGAGAGGGAATGGCTACACCTTC
NA | NA | TRBJ1-2 | TRBV11-3 | CASSLVVGREDGYTF | TGTGCCAGCAGCTTAGTAGTTGGACGGGAAGATGGCTACACCTTC
TRBD1 | few | TRBJ2-7 | TRBV7-2 | CASSRSGGSHYEQYF | TGTGCCAGCAGCCGATCAGGGGGCTCTCATTACGAGCAGTACTTC